The clone carrying this T cell receptor (beta chain) occurred many times. V lost 1 base to trimming and J lost 6 bases, with 12 bases between them. This CDR3 is 14 amino acids long. CDR1 and CDR2 from the germline V gene are SGDLS and YYNGEE. The sample is drawn from a study of patients and donors after allogeneic stem cell transplantation. TCRdb reprocessed the RT-PCR reads with MiXCR, giving one entry per CDR3 protein. This sample has 70,000 to 95,000 distinct CDR3 sequences, with less than 5% found just once. This clonotype originated in a human donor who was either an allogeneic HSCT recipient or a stem cell or donor lymphocyte infusion donor (not recorded which). It is not recorded whose cells these are; they may come from a transplant donor. The sequencing sample was made of blood, either unsorted or a sorted T cell fraction (not recorded which). The chain couples TRBV9 to TRBJ2-3; D ambiguous. In DNA form, the CDR3 reads TGTGCCAGCAGCGTATCCCTTAGTACCGATACGCAGTATTTT. This codes for CASSVSLSTDTQYF.